The next 8 T cell receptor beta chains were all read from a single sample in a study of blood T cell repertoires in COVID-19. Profiling relied on immunoSEQ multiplex PCR, and the TCRdb table lists in-frame clones only, not all of them. The table records some 300,000 clones, roughly nine tenths of them present only once. The sample consisted of PBMCs or T cells enriched from blood (not recorded which). The receptors originated from a woman in her 30s who had recovered from COVID-19.

The chain is built from TRBV4-3 and TRBJ1-5; no reliable D call. The CDR3 sequence is 13 residues long. Germline-derived CDR1 and CDR2 are LGHNA and YSLEER. V lost 0 bases and J lost 4, with 4 bases in between. CDR3 sequence (DNA): TGCGCCAGCAGCCAAGAGAGGAATCAGCCCCAGCATTTT. It is translated as CASSQERNQPQHF.

The chain employs TRBV27 and TRBJ2-3; 10 nucleotides agree with TRBD2. V gave up 5 bases and J gave up 6 bases; unmatched junction bases: 11. This CDR3 is built from 16 residues. The germline V gene has CDR1 MNHEY and CDR2 SMNVEV (reference sequence). CDR3 nucleotides: TGTGCCAGCAGTCCCTTCCCAGCGGGGGGGCCGGATACGCAGTATTTT. This gives the protein CASSPFPAGGPDTQYF.

This chain connects TRBV2 to TRBJ1-2; D gene unclear. This CDR3 has 15 residues. V was pared by 1 base and J by 0 bases, with 9 bases between. The germline V gene has CDR1 SNHLY and CDR2 FYNNEI. Written as DNA, the CDR3 is TGTGCCAGCAGTGAAGTACAGTTAGCTAACTATGGCTACACCTTC. Its translation: CASSEVQLANYGYTF.

The chain employs TRBV7-9 and TRBJ1-2; D ambiguous. V gave up 8 bases and J gave up 4 bases, with 17 bases separating them. Germline CDR1 is SEHNR and CDR2 is FQNEAQ (reference sequence). The CDR3 is made up of 14 amino acids. CDR3 protein: CASGLRFGVYGYTF. The CDR3 region has the DNA TGTGCCAGCGGTCTAAGGTTCGGAGTCTATGGCTACACCTTC.

This clone was counted a single time. The chain couples TRBV28 to TRBJ1-2; 7 bases line up with TRBD1. This CDR3 has 15 residues. Losses at the gene ends were 3 bases for V and 4 bases for J; bases not matched to a gene: 8. The germline V gene has CDR1 MDHEN and CDR2 SYDVKM. CDR3 sequence: CASSFEDRDAYGYTF. DNA for the CDR3: TGTGCCAGCAGTTTCGAAGACAGGGATGCCTATGGCTACACCTTC.

This clone was detected only a few times. The chain combines TRBV27 with TRBJ1-3; D is possibly TRBD1 (6 bases). V lost 6 bases, J lost 4 bases, and 10 bases lay in between. The CDR3 contains 13 residues. Looked up from germline, CDR1 is MNHEY and CDR2 is SMNVEV (reference sequence). The CDR3 sequence is CASSRGGGNTIYF. For the CDR3, the DNA is TGTGCCAGCAGCAGGGGAGGGGGAAACACCATATATTTT.

In its sample, this clone was seen once. The chain couples TRBV9 to TRBJ2-5; TRBD2 might be the D (7 bases). The CDR3 totals 15 residues. V was trimmed by 0 bases and J by 5 bases, leaving 14 bases between them. CDR1 and CDR2 from the germline V gene are SGDLS and YYNGEE. The chain's CDR3 is CASSVAGGAGETQYF. The CDR3 DNA reads as TGTGCCAGCAGCGTAGCTGGGGGGGCCGGGGAGACCCAGTACTTC.

This chain connects TRBV19 to TRBJ1-5; TRBD1 matches at 11 bases. The CDR3 length is 15 residues. Unmatched junction bases numbered 6, after V lost 6 bases and J lost 5 bases. Germline V gives CDR1 LNHDA, CDR2 SQIVND (reference sequence). As DNA, the CDR3 is TGTGCCAGTAGCCGAGGGACAGGGGGAGATCAGCCCCAGCATTTT. Amino acids: CASSRGTGGDQPQHF.